This TCR beta chain was profiled in a study of identical twins. Regarding the study as a whole: Weaker excess sharing between twins was seen in beta out-of-frame sequences. While abundant cord blood beta clonotypes carried fewer insertions, memory repertoires showed no such pattern. Within twin pairs, the out-of-frame alpha sequences they shared showed excess low generation probability.

TCRdb re-called the 5' RACE reads through MiXCR, storing one row per CDR3 protein. The sample has a few hundred thousand distinct CDR3 sequences; 13% to 15% are singletons. Between the trimmed V and J ends, which lost 4 bases and 0 bases, there was a span of 11 bases. CDR3 length: 14 amino acids. Germline loops: CDR1 SGHDT, CDR2 YYEEEE. This clonotype was counted a few times. Antigen specificity is unknown. With no exceptions, donors were healthy Caucasians. The same specimen was also included in a second study, on yellow fever vaccine responses in identical twins.

The sequenced sample consisted of CD4+ T cells sorted from blood. This chain connects TRBV5-6 to TRBJ2-7, with D tentatively TRBD2 (6 bases). The origin of this receptor is a woman aged 18-35 years in good health. The CDR3 protein is CASSRDLSSYEQYV. Written as DNA, the CDR3 is TGTGCCAGCAGCCGGGACTTAAGCTCCTACGAGCAGTACGTC.